This is a list of T cell receptor beta chains from one sample in a study of beta chain features in type 1 diabetes. The table came from immunoSEQ multiplex PCR; TCRdb's copy has only in-frame clones and leaves some out. The sample lists under 250,000 clones; 11% to 15% were seen once. Sequencing was carried out using naive CD4+ T cells from blood. The receptor set was obtained from a woman aged 40 to 55 in good health. The CDR3 runs from the conserved cysteine through the conserved F or W. A D gene is named only where the DNA matches it firmly.

TRBV19,TRBD2,TRBJ2-5,CASSGDYRRETQYF
TRBV18,TRBD2,TRBJ2-1,CASSLPGGINEQFF
TRBV18,.,TRBJ2-4,CASSPQGARSQGNIQYF
TRBV7-2,.,TRBJ1-4,CASSLQGEKLFF
TRBV4-2,.,TRBJ2-3,CASSQNGDTQYF
TRBV9,TRBD1,TRBJ1-2,CASSPRDRVYGYTF
TRBV19,.,TRBJ1-1,CASSPGFEQGSTEAFF
TRBV6-5,.,TRBJ1-4,CASSYSGSTNEKLFF
TRBV5-1,TRBD1,TRBJ2-4,CASSSQTGWDIQYF
TRBV19,.,TRBJ2-4,CASSRLDPTLAKNIQYF
TRBV4-3,.,TRBJ1-6,CASSQGAQRRNSPLHF
TRBV2,.,TRBJ2-5,CASSEGLAGETQYF
TRBV5-4,TRBD1,TRBJ1-6,CASREGARNSPLHF
TRBV19,.,TRBJ1-1,CASSMAGGYTEAFF
TRBV5-4,.,TRBJ1-1,CASSGAQGMNTEAFF
TRBV5-4,TRBD1,TRBJ2-2,CASGTGYTGELFF
TRBV7-9,TRBD2,TRBJ2-3,CASSSGLAGKGTQYF
TRBV7-9,.,TRBJ1-5,CASSSTDQPQHF
TRBV7-2,TRBD1,TRBJ2-4,CASSLTGTAKNIQYF
TRBV11-2,TRBD2,TRBJ2-3,CASSPRLAGGPTDTQYF
TRBV5-4,TRBD2,TRBJ2-5,CASSSGGGRETQYF
TRBV7-8,.,TRBJ2-5,CASTGLQETQYF
TRBV5-1,.,TRBJ2-1,CASSPALRGGPNEQFF
TRBV6-1,TRBD2,TRBJ2-3,CASSDSGLAGGSDTQYF
TRBV11-1,TRBD1,TRBJ1-2,CASSRGTGGNYGYTF
TRBV11-2,TRBD2,TRBJ2-1,CASSLSGGGYNEQFF
TRBV9,.,TRBJ2-1,CASSIGTSYNEQFF
TRBV23-1,.,TRBJ1-5,CASSPQSARGNFNSNQPQHF
TRBV2,.,TRBJ2-5,CASSEERTVQETQYF
TRBV5-1,TRBD1,TRBJ2-3,CASSPGQGGADTQYF
TRBV5-1,.,TRBJ2-1,CASSPGLFDEQFF
TRBV7-2,.,TRBJ1-4,CASSPTVNEKLFF
TRBV7-9,TRBD2,TRBJ2-1,CASSGLAGGYNEQFF
TRBV2,.,TRBJ1-3,CASRGAGSGNTIYF
TRBV12-5,TRBD1,TRBJ2-3,CASGRDRGTDTQYF
TRBV13,.,TRBJ2-7,CASSSQAGLGEQYF
TRBV7-9,.,TRBJ1-5,CASSLWTGGDNQPQHF
TRBV7-2,.,TRBJ2-2,CASSQRGGLGELFF
TRBV6-6,.,TRBJ2-3,CASSYFQGKTDTQYF
TRBV7-9,.,TRBJ2-5,CASTGRWEETQYF
TRBV10-3,TRBD1,TRBJ1-5,CAISATGGVGNQPQHF
TRBV7-6,TRBD2,TRBJ2-3,CASSLGAGGPPDTQYF
TRBV13,.,TRBJ2-1,CASSLRVTGVGNEQFF
TRBV7-9,.,TRBJ1-2,CASSPRLGYTF
TRBV4-2,TRBD2,TRBJ2-4,CASSQDNERGGDIQYF
TRBV9,.,TRBJ1-3,CASSVANGNTIYF
TRBV9,.,TRBJ2-1,CASAEISPGQFF
TRBV7-4,TRBD1,TRBJ2-7,CASSLDVIGTGYEQYF
TRBV29-1,TRBD2,TRBJ2-3,CSVEGPSGGAGTQYF
TRBV9,.,TRBJ2-1,CASSVIDRNNEQFF